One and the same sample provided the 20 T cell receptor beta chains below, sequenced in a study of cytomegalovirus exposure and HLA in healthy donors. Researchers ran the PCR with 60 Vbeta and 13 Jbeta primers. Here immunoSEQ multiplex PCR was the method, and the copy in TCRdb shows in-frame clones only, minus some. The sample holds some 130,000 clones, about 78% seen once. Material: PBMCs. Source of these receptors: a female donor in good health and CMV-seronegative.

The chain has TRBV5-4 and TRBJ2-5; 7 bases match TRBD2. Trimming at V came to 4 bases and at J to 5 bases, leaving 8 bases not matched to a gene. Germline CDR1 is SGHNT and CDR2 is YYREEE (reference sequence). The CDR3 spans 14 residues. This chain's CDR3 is CASSPAGSAETQYF. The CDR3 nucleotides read TGTGCCAGCAGCCCAGCGGGGTCAGCTGAGACCCAGTACTTC.

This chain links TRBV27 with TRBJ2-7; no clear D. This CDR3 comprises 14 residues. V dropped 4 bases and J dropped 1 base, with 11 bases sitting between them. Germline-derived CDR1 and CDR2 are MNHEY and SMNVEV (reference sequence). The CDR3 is CASSSRLASYEQYF. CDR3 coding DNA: TGTGCCAGCAGTTCCCGACTGGCATCCTACGAGCAGTACTTC.

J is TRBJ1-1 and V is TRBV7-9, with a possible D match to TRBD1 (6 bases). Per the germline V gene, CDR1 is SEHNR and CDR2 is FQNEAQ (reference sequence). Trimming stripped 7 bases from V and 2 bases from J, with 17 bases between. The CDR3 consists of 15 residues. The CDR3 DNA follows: TGTGCCAGCACAGGTATCGGGACAACAAACACTGAAGCTTTCTTT. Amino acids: CASTGIGTTNTEAFF.

The CDR3 coding sequence is TGTGCCAGCAGCCCCCTGAGAGGACTAGCGGGAGAAGCCGGGGAGCTGTTTTTT. It yields the protein CASSPLRGLAGEAGELFF. The V gene is TRBV9, the J gene TRBJ2-2; 13 bases line up with TRBD2. CDR1 is SGDLS and CDR2 is YYNGEE in the germline V gene. Trimming removed 4 bases from V and 6 bases from J; junction bases left unmatched: 12. The CDR3 runs 18 residues.

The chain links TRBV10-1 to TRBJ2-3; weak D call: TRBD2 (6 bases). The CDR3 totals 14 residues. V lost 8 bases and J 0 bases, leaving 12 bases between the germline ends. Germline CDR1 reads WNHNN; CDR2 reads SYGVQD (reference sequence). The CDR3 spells CASSSGPSTDTQYF. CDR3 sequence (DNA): TGCGCCAGCTCGAGCGGGCCTAGCACAGATACGCAGTATTTT.

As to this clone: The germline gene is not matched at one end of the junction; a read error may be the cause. The DNA of the CDR3 is TGTGCTAGCAGCTTACGAGTTGGAGAGACCCAGTACTTC. Translation: CASSLRVGETQYF. This chain uses TRBV7-7 with TRBJ2-5, with D unclear. Per the germline V gene, CDR1 is SSHAT and CDR2 is FNYEAQ (reference sequence). The CDR3 runs to 13 residues. Using reference TRBV7-7 and TRBJ2-5 for the parts outside the CDR3, the full variable domain is GAGVSQSPRYKVTKRGQDVTLRCDPISSHATLYWYQQALGQGPEFLTYFNYEAQPDKSGLPSDRFSAERPEGSISTLTIQRTEQRDSAMYRCASSLRVGETQYFGPGTRLLVL.

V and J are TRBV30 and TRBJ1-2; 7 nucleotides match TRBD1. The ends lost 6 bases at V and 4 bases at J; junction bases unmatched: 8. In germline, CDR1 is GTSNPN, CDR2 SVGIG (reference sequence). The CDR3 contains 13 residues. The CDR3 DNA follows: TGTGCCTGCCCCCGACAGGGATCCTATGGCTACACCTTC. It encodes CACPRQGSYGYTF.

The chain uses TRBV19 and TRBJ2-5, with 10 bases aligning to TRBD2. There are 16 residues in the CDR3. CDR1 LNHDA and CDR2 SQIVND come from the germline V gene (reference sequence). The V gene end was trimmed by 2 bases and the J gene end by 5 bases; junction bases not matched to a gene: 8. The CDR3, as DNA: TGTGCCAGTAGTATACAGACTAGCGGGCGAGGGGAGACCCAGTACTTC. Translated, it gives CASSIQTSGRGETQYF.

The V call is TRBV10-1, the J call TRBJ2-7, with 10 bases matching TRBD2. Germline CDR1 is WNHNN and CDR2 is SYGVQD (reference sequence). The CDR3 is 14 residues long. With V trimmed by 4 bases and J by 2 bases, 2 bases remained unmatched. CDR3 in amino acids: CASSGGLAPYEQYF. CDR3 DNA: TGCGCCAGCAGTGGGGGACTAGCGCCCTACGAGCAGTACTTC.

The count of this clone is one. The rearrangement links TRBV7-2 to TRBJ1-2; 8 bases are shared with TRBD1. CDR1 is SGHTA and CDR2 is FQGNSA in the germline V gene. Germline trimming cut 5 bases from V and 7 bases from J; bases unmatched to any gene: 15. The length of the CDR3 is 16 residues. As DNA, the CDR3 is TGTGCCAGCAGCCCGCTCGCCCGGACAGGGACCGGTGGCTACACCTTC. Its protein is CASSPLARTGTGGYTF.

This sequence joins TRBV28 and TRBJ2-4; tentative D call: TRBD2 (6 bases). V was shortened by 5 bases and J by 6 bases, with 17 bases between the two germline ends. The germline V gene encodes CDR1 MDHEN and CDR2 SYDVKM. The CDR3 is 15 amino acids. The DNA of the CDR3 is TGTGCCAGCAGTACCCGGACCGGGAGTGGAAACATTCAGTACTTC. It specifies CASSTRTGSGNIQYF. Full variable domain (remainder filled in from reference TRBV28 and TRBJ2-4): DVKVTQSSRYLVKRTGEKVFLECVQDMDHENMFWYRQDPGLGLRLIYFSYDVKMKEKGDIPEGYSVSREKKERFSLILESASTNQTSMYLCASSTRTGSGNIQYFGAGTRLSVL.

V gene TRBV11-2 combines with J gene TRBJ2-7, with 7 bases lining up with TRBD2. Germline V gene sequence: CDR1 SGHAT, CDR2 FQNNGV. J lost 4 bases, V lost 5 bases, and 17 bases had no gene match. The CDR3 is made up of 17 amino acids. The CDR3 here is CASSHPPATSEWYEQYF. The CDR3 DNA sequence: TGTGCCAGCAGCCACCCTCCGGCCACTAGCGAGTGGTACGAGCAGTACTTC.

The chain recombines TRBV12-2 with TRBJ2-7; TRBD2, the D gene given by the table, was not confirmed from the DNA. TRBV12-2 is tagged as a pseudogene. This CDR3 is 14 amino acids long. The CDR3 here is CASRGTGGPYEQYF. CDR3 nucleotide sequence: TGTGCAAGTCGTGGAACGGGGGGCCCCTACGAGCAGTACTTC.

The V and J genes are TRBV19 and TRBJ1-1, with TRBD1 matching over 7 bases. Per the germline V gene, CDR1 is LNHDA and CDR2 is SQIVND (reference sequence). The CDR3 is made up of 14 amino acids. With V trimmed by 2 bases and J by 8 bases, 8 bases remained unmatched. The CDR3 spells CASSIILGQTEAFF. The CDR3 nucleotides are TGTGCCAGTAGTATAATTTTGGGACAGACAGAAGCTTTCTTT.

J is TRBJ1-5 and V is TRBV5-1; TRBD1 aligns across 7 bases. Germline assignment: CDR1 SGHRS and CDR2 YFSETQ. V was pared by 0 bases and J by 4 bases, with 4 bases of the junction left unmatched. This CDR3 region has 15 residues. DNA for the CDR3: TGCGCCAGCAGCTTGGGGGACAGCGAGAATCAGCCCCAGCATTTT. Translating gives CASSLGDSENQPQHF.

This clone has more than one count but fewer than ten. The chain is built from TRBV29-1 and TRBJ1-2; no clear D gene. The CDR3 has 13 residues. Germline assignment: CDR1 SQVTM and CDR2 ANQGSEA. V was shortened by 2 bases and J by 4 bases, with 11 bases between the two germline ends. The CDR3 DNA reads TGCAGCGTTGAACGGGGATTAGGCTATGGCTACACCTTC. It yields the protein CSVERGLGYGYTF.

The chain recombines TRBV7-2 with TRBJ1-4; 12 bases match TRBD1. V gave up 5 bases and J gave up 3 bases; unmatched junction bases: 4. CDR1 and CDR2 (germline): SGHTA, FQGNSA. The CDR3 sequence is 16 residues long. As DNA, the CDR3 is TGTGCCAGCAGCGGGGGACAGGGGGCCTCTAATGAAAAACTGTTTTTT. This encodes CASSGGQGASNEKLFF.

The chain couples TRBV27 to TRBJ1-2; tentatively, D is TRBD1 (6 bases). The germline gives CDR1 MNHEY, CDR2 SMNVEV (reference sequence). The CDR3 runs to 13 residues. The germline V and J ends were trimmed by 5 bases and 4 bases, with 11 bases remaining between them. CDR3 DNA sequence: TGTGCCAGCAGTGCCTTGACAGGCTATGGCTACACCTTC. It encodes CASSALTGYGYTF.

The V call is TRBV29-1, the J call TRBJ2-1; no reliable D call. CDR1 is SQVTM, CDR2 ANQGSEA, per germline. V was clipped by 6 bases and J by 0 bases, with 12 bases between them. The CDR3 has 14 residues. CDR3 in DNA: TGCAGCGTCTCTAGGCGCGGCTCCTACAATGAGCAGTTCTTC. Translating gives CSVSRRGSYNEQFF.

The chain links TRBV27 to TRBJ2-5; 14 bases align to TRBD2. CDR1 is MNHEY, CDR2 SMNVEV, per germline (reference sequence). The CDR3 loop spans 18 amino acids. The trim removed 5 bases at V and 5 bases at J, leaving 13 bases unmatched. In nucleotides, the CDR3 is TGTGCCAGCAGTGTCGGGACTAGCGGGAGTTTTGGAACGGAGACCCAGTACTTC. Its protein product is CASSVGTSGSFGTETQYF.